This TCR beta chain emerged from a study of T cell responses to AZD1222 COVID-19 vaccine. The length of the CDR3 is 18 residues. Germline trimming cut 1 base from V and 0 bases from J; bases unmatched to any gene: 6. The V gene's germline CDR1 is MGHRA and CDR2 YSYEKL. This clone appeared once. Its matching antigen is unknown. Method: immunoSEQ multiplex PCR; TCRdb's copy keeps in-frame clones and lacks some. This sample has around 89,000 clones; approximately 90% occur once, and the top ten carry roughly 10%. General study points: Distributed over spike, vaccine-associated CD4 TCRs predominated at 160-218 and 743-854.

This clonotype was sampled from an adult in good health. The chain employs TRBV4-1 and TRBJ2-6; 7 bases match TRBD2. Sequences were derived from peripheral blood, sampled on day 0 of AZD1222 vaccination. CDR3 sequence (DNA): TGCGCCAGCAGCCAAGTGCTAGCGGCAAGCTCTGGGGCCAACGTCCTGACTTTC. This codes for CASSQVLAASSGANVLTF.